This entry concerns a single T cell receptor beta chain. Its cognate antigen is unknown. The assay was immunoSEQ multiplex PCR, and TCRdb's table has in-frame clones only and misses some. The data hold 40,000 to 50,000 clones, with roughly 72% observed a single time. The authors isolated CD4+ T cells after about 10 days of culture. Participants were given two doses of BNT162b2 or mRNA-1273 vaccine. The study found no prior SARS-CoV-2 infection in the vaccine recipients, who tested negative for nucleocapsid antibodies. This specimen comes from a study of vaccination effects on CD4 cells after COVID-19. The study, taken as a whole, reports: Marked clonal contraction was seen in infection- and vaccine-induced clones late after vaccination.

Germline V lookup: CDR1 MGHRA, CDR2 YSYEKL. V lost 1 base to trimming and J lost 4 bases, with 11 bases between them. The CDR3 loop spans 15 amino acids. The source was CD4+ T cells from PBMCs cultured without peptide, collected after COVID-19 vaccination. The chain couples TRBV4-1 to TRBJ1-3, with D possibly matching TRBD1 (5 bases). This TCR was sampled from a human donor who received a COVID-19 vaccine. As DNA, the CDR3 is TGCGCCAGCAGCCAAGTGCCAGGGATAGGAAACACCATATATTTT. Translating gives CASSQVPGIGNTIYF.